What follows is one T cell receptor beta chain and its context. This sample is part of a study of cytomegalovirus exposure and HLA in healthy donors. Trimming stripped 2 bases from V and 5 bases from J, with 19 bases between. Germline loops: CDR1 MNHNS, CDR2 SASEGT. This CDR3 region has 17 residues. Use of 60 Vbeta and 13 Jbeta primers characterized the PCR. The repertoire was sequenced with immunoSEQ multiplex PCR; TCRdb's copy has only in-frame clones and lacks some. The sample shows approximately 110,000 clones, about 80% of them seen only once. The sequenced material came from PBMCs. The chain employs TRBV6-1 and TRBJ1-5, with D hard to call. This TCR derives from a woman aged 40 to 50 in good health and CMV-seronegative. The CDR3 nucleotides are TGTGCCAGCAGTGAATTCTCTCCGGGGTTTCGGGATCAGCCCCAGCATTTT. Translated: CASSEFSPGFRDQPQHF.